These 32 T cell receptor beta chains originate from one sample sequenced in a study of shared clonotypes between healthy human individuals. Sequencing used immunoSEQ multiplex PCR; TCRdb keeps in-frame clones, though not all of them. Of under 2,500,000 clones listed, around 95% are singletons. Sample: naive CD4+ T cells sorted from blood. Regarding subset: CD45RA+ positively selected. Every receptor here comes from a man younger than 35 in good health.

This chain connects TRBV6-5 to TRBJ2-3; D gene unclear. The CDR3 runs 13 residues. Trimming took 2 bases from V and 4 from J, leaving 7 bases between them. The germline V gene encodes CDR1 MNHEY and CDR2 SVGAGI. CDR3 residues: CASSYIRADTQYF. CDR3 DNA: TGTGCCAGCAGTTACATTAGAGCAGATACGCAGTATTTT.

V and J are TRBV19 and TRBJ1-5; unclear D gene. Between the trimmed V and J ends, which lost 4 bases and 5 bases, there was a span of 21 bases. CDR1 and CDR2 from the germline V gene are LNHDA and SQIVND (reference sequence). The CDR3 covers 17 residues. The CDR3 loop reads CASSKYVPPQVDQPQHF. CDR3 sequence (DNA): TGTGCCAGTAGTAAATACGTACCCCCCCAGGTGGATCAGCCCCAGCATTTT.

This clone has more than one count but fewer than ten. V and J are TRBV2 and TRBJ1-6; 9 bases map to TRBD1. Germline loops: CDR1 SNHLY, CDR2 FYNNEI. This CDR3 region has 15 residues. V dropped 7 bases and J dropped 4; count of bases not matched to a gene: 5. The CDR3 DNA sequence: TGTGCCAGCAACGGTGGACAGGGGTATAATTCACCCCTCCACTTT. It specifies CASNGGQGYNSPLHF.

This chain links TRBV29-1 with TRBJ1-1; D remains ambiguous. V lost 1 base to trimming and J lost 6 bases, with 9 bases between them. CDR3 length: 12 amino acids. Germline CDR1 is SQVTM and CDR2 is ANQGSEA. The DNA for the CDR3 is TGCAGCGTTGAAGTGGGTGGGGCTGAAGCTTTCTTT. Protein product: CSVEVGGAEAFF.

This clone came up once. The rearrangement joins TRBV18 to TRBJ1-2; TRBD1 matches 7 bases. Germline V gene data show CDR1 as KGHSH and CDR2 as LQKENI. This CDR3 has 14 amino acids. Trimming at V came to 0 bases and at J to 4 bases, leaving 2 bases not matched to a gene. CDR3 bases: TGTGCCAGCTCACCACCAGAGGGGGCCTATGGCTACACCTTC. Translation gives CASSPPEGAYGYTF.

As to this clone: No conserved phenylalanine or tryptophan is present at the end of the CDR3, so a read error is the likely explanation. The DNA is omitted, as the CDR3 cannot be located on it reliably, and the CDR3 follows TCRdb's listing. The chain carries TRBV9 and TRBJ2-7. The CDR3 is 14 amino acids in total, end residues counted. Germline V gene data show CDR1 as SGDLS and CDR2 as YYNGEE. This chain's CDR3 is CASSVVGVSQQIHL.

The V and J genes are TRBV28 and TRBJ1-1; D perhaps matches TRBD1 (5 bases). V lost 6 bases to trimming and J lost 0 bases, with 14 bases between them. This CDR3 has 15 residues. Germline CDR1 reads MDHEN; CDR2 reads SYDVKM. CDR3: CASRPTRGLNTEAFF. For the CDR3, the DNA is TGTGCCAGCAGGCCTACAAGGGGACTGAACACTGAAGCTTTCTTT.

The chain recombines TRBV7-2 with TRBJ2-5; D not certain. The V and J ends lost 6 bases and 5 bases respectively, with 10 bases between them. This CDR3 has 12 residues. Germline V gene sequence: CDR1 SGHTA, CDR2 FQGNSA. This CDR3 reads CASSPSRETQYF. CDR3 DNA sequence: TGTGCCAGCAGTCCGAGCAGGGAGACCCAGTACTTC.

This clone was counted a single time. The chain recombines TRBV4-1 with TRBJ1-1; D gene ambiguous. The CDR3 has 15 residues. Germline-derived CDR1 and CDR2 are MGHRA and YSYEKL. V shed 5 bases and J shed 1 base, with 14 bases lying between them. In nucleotides, the CDR3 is TGCGCCAGCAGCTACCCCGCCTTGGGGAACACTGAAGCTTTCTTT. Translating gives CASSYPALGNTEAFF.

V gene TRBV5-1 combines with J gene TRBJ1-1; TRBD1 is a possible D gene (6 bases). This CDR3 has 15 amino acids. CDR1 and CDR2 (germline): SGHRS, YFSETQ. V lost 4 bases and J 1 base, leaving 14 bases between the germline ends. CDR3 nucleotides: TGCGCCAGCAGCCTCGAGGGGGATAGGAACACTGAAGCTTTCTTT. Translated, it gives CASSLEGDRNTEAFF.

The chain joins TRBV11-2 to TRBJ1-3, with unresolved D. Germline V CDR1 and CDR2: SGHAT, FQNNGV. The CDR3 length is 15 residues. Trimming removed 7 bases from V and 0 bases from J, with 13 bases in between. The DNA for the CDR3 is TGTGCCAGCACCCCTTCAGTAGGCTCTGGAAACACCATATATTTT. Translating it yields CASTPSVGSGNTIYF. The full variable domain, its missing parts supplied by reference TRBV11-2 and TRBJ1-3, is EAGVAQSPRYKIIEKRQSVAFWCNPISGHATLYWYQQILGQGPKLLIQFQNNGVVDDSQLPKDRFSAERLKGVDSTLKIQPAKLEDSAVYLCASTPSVGSGNTIYFGEGSWLTVV.

The V call is TRBV5-4, the J call TRBJ1-3; D is possibly TRBD1 (6 bases). Germline CDR1 SGHNT, CDR2 YYREEE (reference sequence). V shed 1 base and J shed 2 bases, with 10 bases lying between them. The length of the CDR3 is 15 residues. CDR3 DNA: TGTGCCAGCAGCTTGAGGGGGGCAACTGGAAACACCATATATTTT. It codes for CASSLRGATGNTIYF.

The J gene is TRBJ2-3, the V gene TRBV6-6, with TRBD2 matching over 10 bases. CDR3 length: 16 amino acids. Per the germline V gene, CDR1 is MNHNY and CDR2 is SVGAGI (reference sequence). V trimming: 7 bases; J trimming: 2 bases; junction bases outside the gene matches: 9. The CDR3 reads CASTPGLAENTDTQYF. The CDR3 bases are TGTGCCAGCACCCCCGGACTAGCGGAAAACACAGATACGCAGTATTTT.

The chain recombines TRBV10-1 with TRBJ2-2, with 11 bases matching TRBD1. The CDR3 is made up of 17 amino acids. J was trimmed by 4 bases and V by 7 bases; bases with no gene match: 11. Germline V CDR1 and CDR2: WNHNN, SYGVQD (reference sequence). The CDR3 bases are TGCGCCAGCATTTTAAGGCCCGGGACAGGGGGCACCGGGGAGCTGTTTTTT. Translating it yields CASILRPGTGGTGELFF.

The chain is built from TRBV29-1 and TRBJ2-7; 7 bases map to TRBD1. Germline trimming cut 2 bases from V and 12 bases from J; bases unmatched to any gene: 10. The germline V gene has CDR1 SQVTM and CDR2 ANQGSEA. The CDR3 spans 12 residues. DNA of the CDR3: TGCAGCGTTGAACTAGGGGACAGACAGGTGTACTTC. This codes for CSVELGDRQVYF.

This clone was seen only once. The chain links TRBV5-1 to TRBJ2-7, with 10 bases fitting TRBD2. Per germline, CDR1 SGHRS and CDR2 YFSETQ. V shed 8 bases and J 3 bases; nucleotides not matched to a gene: 8. The CDR3 consists of 14 residues. Here the CDR3 DNA reads TGCGCCAGTTCTCTAGCGGGAGACCTCTACGAGCAGTACTTC. Translation: CASSLAGDLYEQYF.

The chain couples TRBV30 to TRBJ1-1; D is possibly TRBD1 (5 bases). Germline CDR1 GTSNPN, CDR2 SVGIG (reference sequence). The CDR3 length is 16 residues. V shed 0 bases and J shed 3 bases, with 17 bases lying between them. DNA of the CDR3: TGTGCCTGGAGTGTAACGGGAACGGGGGGTTACACTGAAGCTTTCTTT. Translation: CAWSVTGTGGYTEAFF.

The rearrangement links TRBV5-1 to TRBJ2-3; D might be TRBD2 (5 bases). The CDR3 consists of 15 residues. V shed 3 bases and J shed 5 bases, with 16 bases lying between them. Germline lookup yields CDR1 SGHRS and CDR2 YFSETQ. The chain's CDR3 is CASSSSGLREDTQYF. The CDR3 coding sequence is TGCGCCAGCAGCTCCAGCGGACTTAGGGAAGATACGCAGTATTTT. Looking up the rest from reference TRBV5-1 and TRBJ2-3 gives the full variable domain: KAGVTQTPRYLIKTRGQQVTLSCSPISGHRSVSWYQQTPGQGLQFLFEYFSETQRNKGNFPGRFSGRQFSNSRSEMNVSTLELGDSALYLCASSSSGLREDTQYFGPGTRLTVL.

The gene calls are TRBV5-6 and TRBJ2-5, with 8 bases fitting TRBD1. Germline V gene sequence: CDR1 SGHDT, CDR2 YYEEEE. Unmatched junction bases numbered 6, after V lost 4 bases and J lost 7 bases. The CDR3 spans 13 residues. The CDR3 coding sequence is TGTGCCAGCAGCCCGGGACAGGCTGCGACCCAGTACTTC. It translates to CASSPGQAATQYF.

This clone was seen a single time. The rearrangement links TRBV10-1 to TRBJ1-1; no definite D call. Germline CDR1 is WNHNN and CDR2 is SYGVQD (reference sequence). Trimming removed 0 bases from V and 2 bases from J, with 4 bases in between. This CDR3 contains 13 residues. The CDR3 coding sequence is TGCGCCAGCAGTGAGTCAGTCAACACTGAAGCTTTCTTT. The encoded protein is CASSESVNTEAFF.

V gene TRBV6-5 combines with J gene TRBJ1-1, with D unclear. In germline, CDR1 is MNHEY, CDR2 SVGAGI. V was pared by 7 bases and J by 11 bases, with 17 bases between. The CDR3 runs 12 residues. CDR3 in DNA: TGTGCCAGCACCCCCCACGGTGGAACGGCTTTCTTT. It is translated as CASTPHGGTAFF.

The chain couples TRBV18 to TRBJ1-2; D call uncertain. The CDR3 contains 13 residues. V lost 2 bases to trimming and J lost 8 bases, with 12 bases between them. Germline V gene lookup returns CDR1 KGHSH and CDR2 LQKENI. In DNA, the CDR3 is TGTGCCAGCTCACCAGAGACGGCCTCAGGCTACACCTTC. Residues: CASSPETASGYTF.

The chain links TRBV4-3 to TRBJ2-5, with D possibly TRBD2 on 6 matching bases. Germline values: CDR1 LGHNA, CDR2 YSLEER. V gave up 2 bases and J gave up 4 bases, with 14 bases separating them. The CDR3 length is 15 residues. CDR3 in amino acids: CASSQSDYPGETQYF. The CDR3, as DNA: TGCGCCAGCAGCCAATCGGACTACCCAGGAGAGACCCAGTACTTC.

The V gene is TRBV9, the J gene TRBJ2-3; 10 positions agree with TRBD1. V was pared by 3 bases and J by 3 bases, with 4 bases of the junction left unmatched. This CDR3 is 15 amino acids long. The germline V gene has CDR1 SGDLS and CDR2 YYNGEE. The CDR3 is CASSARQGATDTQYF. The CDR3 nucleotides are TGTGCCAGCAGCGCCCGACAGGGGGCAACAGATACGCAGTATTTT.

The V call is TRBV30, the J call TRBJ1-4; D is unresolved. Germline CDR1 reads GTSNPN; CDR2 reads SVGIG (reference sequence). This CDR3 comprises 12 residues. V shed 1 base and J shed 11 bases, with 11 bases lying between them. The CDR3: CAWSGIEGKLFF. CDR3 bases: TGTGCCTGGAGTGGAATCGAAGGGAAACTGTTTTTT. Filled out from reference TRBV30 and TRBJ1-4, the complete variable domain reads SQTIHQWPATLVQPVGSPLSLECTVEGTSNPNLYWYRQAAGRGLQLLFYSVGIGQISSEVPQNLSASRPQDRQFILSSKKLLLSDSGFYLCAWSGIEGKLFFGSGTQLSVL.

The chain employs TRBV29-1 and TRBJ2-7, with a weak D call TRBD2 (5 bases). Trimming pared 4 bases from V and 3 bases from J, leaving 13 bases between. The CDR3 is made up of 13 amino acids. Germline CDR1 reads SQVTM; CDR2 reads ANQGSEA. CDR3 DNA: TGCAGCGTTGGGTTCTCGAGCGGCTACGAGCAGTACTTC. Translation: CSVGFSSGYEQYF.

The V and J genes are TRBV7-2 and TRBJ1-1; tentatively, D is TRBD1 (6 bases). Trimming removed 4 bases from V and 4 bases from J, with 13 bases in between. Looked up from germline, CDR1 is SGHTA and CDR2 is FQGNSA. The CDR3 has 14 residues. CDR3 region: CASSSGGAVTEAFF. CDR3 in DNA: TGTGCCAGCAGCTCCGGGGGCGCGGTCACTGAAGCTTTCTTT. Full variable domain (outside the CDR3, taken from reference TRBV7-2 and TRBJ1-1): GAGVSQSPSNKVTEKGKDVELRCDPISGHTALYWYRQSLGQGLEFLIYFQGNSAPDKSGLPSDRFSAERTGGSVSTLTIQRTQQEDSAVYLCASSSGGAVTEAFFGQGTRLTVV.

The chain uses TRBV19 and TRBJ1-1; D is unresolved. V lost 3 bases, J lost 3 bases, and 11 bases lay in between. Germline V gives CDR1 LNHDA, CDR2 SQIVND (reference sequence). The CDR3 runs to 14 residues. In DNA, the CDR3 is TGTGCCAGTAGTATTGGAGGTCGGGACACTGAAGCTTTCTTT. Its protein is CASSIGGRDTEAFF.

In this sample, this clone turned up once. The rearrangement joins TRBV5-6 to TRBJ1-1, with 7 bases fitting TRBD1. The CDR3 runs 14 residues. Germline values: CDR1 SGHDT, CDR2 YYEEEE. The V and J ends lost 5 bases and 0 bases, in that order; junction bases with no gene match: 4. The CDR3 coding sequence is TGTGCCAGCAGAAAGGACAGGTTGAACACTGAAGCTTTCTTT. Translated, it gives CASRKDRLNTEAFF. Full variable domain (remainder filled in from reference TRBV5-6 and TRBJ1-1): DAGVTQSPTHLIKTRGQQVTLRCSPKSGHDTVSWYQQALGQGPQFIFQYYEEEERQRGNFPDRFSGHQFPNYSSELNVNALLLGDSALYLCASRKDRLNTEAFFGQGTRLTVV.

This chain connects TRBV6-5 to TRBJ2-1, with D unclear. Trimming took off 4 bases at V and 7 bases at J, with 14 bases between the two ends. Per germline, CDR1 MNHEY and CDR2 SVGAGI. The length of the CDR3 is 14 residues. The CDR3 loop is CASSLSPGRNEQFF. The DNA of the CDR3 is TGTGCCAGCAGTTTATCACCAGGACGGAATGAGCAGTTCTTC.

A word on this clone: A junction end diverges from the germline sequence, so it may reflect a read error. The chain is built from TRBV7-9 and TRBJ1-6; maybe TRBD1 (6 bases). Germline assignment: CDR1 SEHNR and CDR2 FQNEAQ (reference sequence). The CDR3 has 16 residues. This chain's CDR3 is CASSLEGGSYNLPLHF. CDR3 nucleotides: TGTGCCAGCAGCTTAGAAGGGGGGTCCTATAATTTACCCCTCCACTTT.

This rearrangement joins TRBV6-6 to TRBJ1-5; D is uncertain. The V and J ends lost 2 bases and 5 bases respectively, with 16 bases between them. The germline CDR1 and CDR2 sequences are MNHNY and SVGAGI (reference sequence). This CDR3 contains 16 residues. The CDR3 nucleotides read TGTGCCAGCAGTTACCCATCATCTAAGCAGTATCAGCCCCAGCATTTT. It translates to CASSYPSSKQYQPQHF.